This T cell receptor (beta chain) stems from a study of cytomegalovirus exposure and HLA in healthy donors. Study-level points and caveats: Several of the most significant clusters appeared, in a later analysis, to be linked to common viral pathogens.

The PCR had 60 Vbeta and 13 Jbeta primers. Sequenced by immunoSEQ multiplex PCR; TCRdb stores in-frame clones only, minus some. The data hold 100,000 or so clones, with less than 65% observed a single time. As for this clone: Its antigen is currently unknown.

The sequence was obtained from a young woman in good health and CMV-seropositive. Sequenced: PBMCs.

In DNA form, the CDR3 reads TGTGCCAGCACGCTTGTCGCGGGGGGGCCGACAGATACGCAGTATTTT. Residues: CASTLVAGGPTDTQYF. This chain joins TRBV7-9 and TRBJ2-3, with TRBD2 identical over 9 bases. CDR3 length: 16 amino acids. Per germline, CDR1 SEHNR and CDR2 FQNEAQ (reference sequence). With V trimmed by 7 bases and J by 3 bases, 11 bases remained unmatched.